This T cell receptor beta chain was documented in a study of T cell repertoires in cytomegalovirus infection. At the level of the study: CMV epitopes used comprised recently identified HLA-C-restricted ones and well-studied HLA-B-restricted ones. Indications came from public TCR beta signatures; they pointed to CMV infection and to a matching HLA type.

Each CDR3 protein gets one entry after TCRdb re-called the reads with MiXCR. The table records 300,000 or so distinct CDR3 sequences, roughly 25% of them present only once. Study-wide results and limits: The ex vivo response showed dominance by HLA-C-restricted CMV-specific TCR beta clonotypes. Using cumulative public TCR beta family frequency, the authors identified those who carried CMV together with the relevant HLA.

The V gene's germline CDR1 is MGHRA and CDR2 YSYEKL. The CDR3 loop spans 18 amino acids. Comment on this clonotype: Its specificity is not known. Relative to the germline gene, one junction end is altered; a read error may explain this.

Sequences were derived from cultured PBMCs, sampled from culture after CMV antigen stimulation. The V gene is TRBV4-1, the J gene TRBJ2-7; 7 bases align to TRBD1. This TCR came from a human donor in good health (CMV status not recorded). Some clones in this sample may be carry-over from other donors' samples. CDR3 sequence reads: CASSQDPQGEYLSYEQYF. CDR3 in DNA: TGTGCCAGCAGCCAAGATCCCCAGGGGGAATACCTCTCCTACGAGCAGTACTTC.